The 27 T cell receptor beta chains given below trace back to one sample, sequenced in a study of brain T cells in children with intractable seizures. Assay used: immunoSEQ multiplex PCR; TCRdb lists only in-frame clones, some missing. The sample comprises a few hundred thousand clones, over 90% of which are singletons, and about 6% rests with the top ten. Noted time point: blood from clinic visit 5 months post-surgery; TSC patient then seizure free. This specimen consisted of peripheral blood, obtained more than 4 months after surgery. These receptors were taken from a boy under two years old with tuberous sclerosis and intractable seizures.

The chain links TRBV2 to TRBJ2-3, with D perhaps matching TRBD2 (5 bases). Per germline, CDR1 SNHLY and CDR2 FYNNEI. V was trimmed by 9 bases and J by 0 bases, leaving 16 bases between them. CDR3 size: 15 residues. The CDR3: CASARGSTSTDTQYF. CDR3 DNA sequence: TGTGCCAGTGCTCGGGGTAGTACTAGCACAGATACGCAGTATTTT.

V and J are TRBV6-5 and TRBJ2-7; TRBD2 aligns across 8 bases. Trimming cost V 7 bases and J 7 bases; bases outside gene matches: 12. Per germline, CDR1 MNHEY and CDR2 SVGAGI. The CDR3 runs to 14 residues. CDR3: CASNRGAGAPEQYF. CDR3 in DNA: TGTGCCAGCAATAGGGGAGCGGGGGCCCCTGAGCAGTACTTC.

The CDR3 DNA reads as TGCGCCAGCAGCCAAGGGAGGGGTAACACTGAAGCTTTCTTT. It encodes CASSQGRGNTEAFF. V gene TRBV4-1 combines with J gene TRBJ1-1; the D gene is possibly TRBD1 (5 bases). The CDR3 contains 14 residues. V lost 1 base and J 2 bases, leaving 8 bases between the germline ends. Germline loops: CDR1 MGHRA, CDR2 YSYEKL.

V and J are TRBV30 and TRBJ1-2; possibly TRBD1 for D (5 bases). Trimming stripped 2 bases from V and 8 bases from J, with 12 bases between. Germline assignment: CDR1 GTSNPN and CDR2 SVGIG (reference sequence). This CDR3 has 12 residues. CDR3 sequence reads: CAWSTGFYGYTF. For the CDR3, the DNA is TGTGCCTGGAGTACAGGTTTTTACGGCTACACCTTC.

V and J are TRBV27 and TRBJ2-3; the D gene is possibly TRBD1 (5 bases). The CDR3 loop spans 16 amino acids. The V gene lost 5 bases and the J gene lost 3 bases, with 18 bases spanning the gap. CDR1 is MNHEY, CDR2 SMNVEV, per germline (reference sequence). CDR3 coding DNA: TGTGCCAGCAGTGCGGCCAGGGCGTCGAGAACAGATACGCAGTATTTT. Protein sequence: CASSAARASRTDTQYF.

The CDR3 is CAISDGRGEYEQYF. The CDR3 DNA reads TGTGCCATCAGTGACGGCAGGGGAGAATACGAGCAGTACTTC. The chain joins TRBV10-3 to TRBJ2-7, with D perhaps matching TRBD1 (6 bases). The CDR3 has 14 residues. Germline V gene sequence: CDR1 ENHRY, CDR2 SYGVKD. The V end was cut by 3 bases, the J end by 4 bases, with 13 bases between.

This clone has only one observation. V and J are TRBV7-9 and TRBJ2-1, with 12 bases identical to TRBD2. The J segment lost 4 bases and the V segment lost 2 bases, leaving 6 bases of the junction unmatched. Germline V gene lookup returns CDR1 SEHNR and CDR2 FQNEAQ (reference sequence). The CDR3 is made up of 17 amino acids. The DNA of the CDR3 is TGTGCCAGCAGCTTATCAGGGGGACTAGCGGGTTACAATGAGCAGTTCTTC. It encodes CASSLSGGLAGYNEQFF.

J is TRBJ2-1 and V is TRBV9; no firm D call. Germline loops: CDR1 SGDLS, CDR2 YYNGEE. The V end lost 3 bases, the J end lost 10 bases, and 8 bases lay between the germline ends. The CDR3 is 11 amino acids. The CDR3 nucleotides are TGTGCCAGCAGCGGCCGGACCGAGCAGTTCTTC. Translated: CASSGRTEQFF.

The chain has TRBV4-2 and TRBJ1-3; TRBD1 is a possible D gene (5 bases). The germline V gene encodes CDR1 LGHNA and CDR2 YNFKEQ. The ends were cut back, 4 bases at V and 2 bases at J, with 9 bases in the middle. CDR3 length: 14 residues. CDR3 DNA sequence: TGTGCCAGCAGCCGAGAGACAGCTGGAAACACCATATATTTT. This codes for CASSRETAGNTIYF.

CDR3 amino acids: CASSKQGVSDWTEAFF. The CDR3 bases are TGTGCCAGCAGTAAGCAAGGGGTTTCGGATTGGACTGAAGCTTTCTTT. V usage is TRBV25-1 and J usage is TRBJ1-1; D might be TRBD1 (5 bases). The V gene lost 5 bases and the J gene lost 5 bases, with 21 bases spanning the gap. The germline V gene has CDR1 MGHDK and CDR2 SYGVNS. The CDR3 is 16 amino acids.

The J gene is TRBJ2-3, the V gene TRBV27; no clear D gene. The CDR3 extends over 12 amino acids. V lost 5 bases, J lost 7 bases, and 10 bases lay in between. Per the germline V gene, CDR1 is MNHEY and CDR2 is SMNVEV (reference sequence). CDR3 nucleotide sequence: TGTGCCAGCAGTCTTTTTGGATATACGCAGTATTTT. Translated, it gives CASSLFGYTQYF.

The rearrangement uses TRBV30 and TRBJ1-2; D not resolved. Germline values: CDR1 GTSNPN, CDR2 SVGIG (reference sequence). V was trimmed by 1 base and J by 8 bases, leaving 8 bases between them. The CDR3 has 11 amino acids. The CDR3 here is CAWSESGGYTF. CDR3 in DNA: TGTGCCTGGAGTGAATCGGGAGGCTACACCTTC. Full variable domain (remainder filled in from reference TRBV30 and TRBJ1-2): SQTIHQWPATLVQPVGSPLSLECTVEGTSNPNLYWYRQAAGRGLQLLFYSVGIGQISSEVPQNLSASRPQDRQFILSSKKLLLSDSGFYLCAWSESGGYTFGSGTRLTVV.

The J gene is TRBJ2-3, the V gene TRBV5-4; D is perhaps TRBD1 (5 bases). Per the germline V gene, CDR1 is SGHNT and CDR2 is YYREEE (reference sequence). This CDR3 contains 15 residues. V lost 0 bases and J 2 bases, leaving 10 bases between the germline ends. The CDR3 spells CASSLADTYTDTQYF. The CDR3 DNA reads as TGTGCCAGCAGCTTGGCGGACACTTACACAGATACGCAGTATTTT.

V gene TRBV11-2 combines with J gene TRBJ2-3; 13 nucleotides align to TRBD2. CDR1 and CDR2 from the germline V gene are SGHAT and FQNNGV. The length of the CDR3 is 16 residues. The trim removed 5 bases at V and 4 bases at J, leaving 6 bases unmatched. The CDR3 loop is CASSTGLAGDPDTQYF. The DNA for the CDR3 is TGTGCCAGCAGCACCGGACTAGCGGGAGATCCAGATACGCAGTATTTT.

This rearrangement joins TRBV6-6 to TRBJ2-3; D call uncertain. The CDR3 covers 10 residues. From germline, CDR1 is MNHNY and CDR2 SVGAGI (reference sequence). This chain's CDR3 is CSVGTDTQYF. CDR3 coding DNA: TGTTCGGTCGGCACAGATACGCAGTATTTT.

The chain joins TRBV6-1 to TRBJ1-6, with D possibly TRBD1 on 5 matching bases. This CDR3 region has 14 residues. Trimming took 3 bases from V and 7 from J, leaving 10 bases between them. Germline CDR1 MNHNS, CDR2 SASEGT. CDR3 sequence: CASSEGEHNSPLHF. CDR3 nucleotides: TGTGCCAGCAGTGAGGGGGAACACAATTCACCCCTCCACTTT.

This clone was found once. The V and J genes are TRBV2 and TRBJ1-1; TRBD1 aligns across 11 bases. CDR3 length: 12 amino acids. Losses at the gene ends were 6 bases for V and 11 bases for J; bases not matched to a gene: 5. Germline CDR1 and CDR2: SNHLY and FYNNEI. CDR3 protein: CASSYGQGAAFF. CDR3 coding DNA: TGTGCCAGCAGCTACGGACAGGGGGCTGCTTTCTTT.

V and J are TRBV29-1 and TRBJ1-1, with D possibly TRBD1 on 5 matching bases. This CDR3 is built from 12 residues. Between the trimmed V and J ends, which lost 6 bases and 3 bases, there was a span of 11 bases. Germline loops: CDR1 SQVTM, CDR2 ANQGSEA. The CDR3 is CSVDRGDTEAFF. The CDR3 DNA is TGCAGCGTGGACCGGGGGGACACTGAAGCTTTCTTT.

This sequence joins TRBV6-6 and TRBJ1-2; D might be TRBD1 (6 bases). The CDR3 sequence is 13 residues long. CDR1 is MNHNY and CDR2 is SVGAGI in the germline V gene (reference sequence). The V and J ends lost 6 bases and 5 bases respectively, with 13 bases between them. The CDR3 region is CASSRGTTYGYTF. The DNA for the CDR3 is TGTGCCAGCAGCCGCGGGACAACATATGGCTACACCTTC.

This clone was seen just once. V usage is TRBV28 and J usage is TRBJ1-2; 7 nucleotides line up with TRBD1. Germline CDR1 MDHEN, CDR2 SYDVKM. This CDR3 is 14 amino acids long. V was pared by 5 bases and J by 8 bases, with 11 bases of the junction left unmatched. CDR3 DNA sequence: TGTGCCAGCAGTACACAGGGGTCTCTAGGAGGCTACACCTTC. Translation gives CASSTQGSLGGYTF.

This chain connects TRBV7-9 to TRBJ1-1, with D possibly matching TRBD1 (5 bases). This CDR3 is built from 13 residues. Germline values: CDR1 SEHNR, CDR2 FQNEAQ (reference sequence). V lost 3 bases, J lost 3 bases, and 8 bases lay in between. The CDR3 protein is CASSLGVDTEAFF. Here the CDR3 DNA reads TGTGCCAGCAGCTTGGGGGTTGACACTGAAGCTTTCTTT.

The chain links TRBV9 to TRBJ1-1, with a weak D call TRBD1 (6 bases). This CDR3 is 13 amino acids long. V was trimmed by 4 bases and J by 4 bases, leaving 11 bases between them. Germline V lookup: CDR1 SGDLS, CDR2 YYNGEE. The CDR3 is CASSKQGFTEAFF. CDR3 DNA sequence: TGTGCCAGCAGCAAACAGGGCTTCACTGAAGCTTTCTTT.

The chain recombines TRBV7-3 with TRBJ2-5, with 9 bases lining up with TRBD2. The germline CDR1 and CDR2 sequences are SGHTA and FQGTGA. The V segment lost 2 bases and the J segment 1 base; nucleotides outside the gene matches: 5. The CDR3 has 16 residues. The CDR3 is CASSLGAGGLQETQYF. The CDR3 DNA follows: TGTGCCAGCAGCTTAGGAGCGGGGGGCCTCCAAGAGACCCAGTACTTC.

This clone was recorded once. The V call is TRBV24-1, the J call TRBJ2-2; a possible D gene is TRBD2 (6 bases). This CDR3 comprises 13 residues. V lost 9 bases, J lost 0 bases, and 7 bases lay in between. Germline lookup yields CDR1 KGHDR and CDR2 SFDVKD. The chain's CDR3 is CATGGPNTGELFF. The CDR3 DNA follows: TGTGCCACCGGAGGGCCGAACACCGGGGAGCTGTTTTTT.

The rearrangement links TRBV27 to TRBJ1-1, with 8 positions matching TRBD1. Losses at the gene ends were 6 bases for V and 10 bases for J; bases not matched to a gene: 13. The CDR3 has 14 residues. Germline V gene lookup returns CDR1 MNHEY and CDR2 SMNVEV (reference sequence). The CDR3 sequence: CASSRLSTGAGAFF. The DNA of the CDR3 is TGTGCCAGCAGCCGCCTCTCGACAGGGGCAGGAGCTTTCTTT.

The chain is built from TRBV6-1 and TRBJ1-4; D uncertain. Trimming shortened V by 0 bases and J by 8 bases, and 13 bases separated the two germline ends. The CDR3 loop spans 15 amino acids. Germline V CDR1 and CDR2: MNHNS, SASEGT. The chain's CDR3 is CASSEARREHEKLFF. In DNA form, the CDR3 reads TGTGCCAGCAGTGAAGCGCGGAGGGAGCACGAAAAACTGTTTTTT.

The chain carries TRBV19 and TRBJ1-1; D may be TRBD1 (6 bases). Per the germline V gene, CDR1 is LNHDA and CDR2 is SQIVND (reference sequence). V was pared by 2 bases and J by 4 bases, with 11 bases between. The CDR3 covers 14 residues. CDR3 loop: CASSIQGISTEAFF. The CDR3 coding sequence is TGTGCCAGTAGTATACAGGGGATAAGCACTGAAGCTTTCTTT.